The present entry profiles one T cell receptor (beta chain) with its context. The antigen is not known. The data were taken from a study of OX40 agonist ivuxolimab in advanced cancers. Study background: Patients received ivuxolimab, an agonistic anti-OX40 (CD134) antibody. Under the entry rules, prior anti-PD-1, anti-PD-L1 or anti-CTLA-4 therapy was allowed, and approximately 40% had some. Study-wide points: No determination was made of the antigen specificity of the expanded peripheral T cells. The study observed clonal expansion of CD4+ and CD8+ blood T cells by week 6 at 0.1 to 3.0 mg/kg.

Profiled with immunoSEQ multiplex PCR; TCRdb holds only in-frame clones, not every one. The table records approximately 74,000 clones, about nine tenths of them present only once. The CDR3 covers 17 residues. Germline-derived CDR1 and CDR2 are SEHNR and FQNEAQ (reference sequence). V shed 4 bases and J shed 2 bases, with 21 bases lying between them. This clonotype was sampled from an adult with an advanced solid tumor such as melanoma, head and neck, liver or kidney cancer. The sequenced sample was CD4+ or CD8+ T cells sorted from blood, obtained in a trial of the OX40 agonist ivuxolimab. V is TRBV7-9 and J is TRBJ2-7; the D call may be TRBD1 or TRBD2 (5 bases each). CDR3 DNA: TGTGCCAGCAGCTGGGGTAGAGGGGCGCCTCGAGCCTACGAGCAGTACTTC. This sequence encodes CASSWGRGAPRAYEQYF.